The T cell receptor (beta chain) under discussion was sequenced for a study of cytomegalovirus exposure and HLA in healthy donors. Study-level background: Assignment to the Caucasian-associated ancestry cluster applied to 75% to 85% of the roughly 420 genotyped donors.

Study results and limitations: TCR beta chains numbering roughly 150 were designated cytomegalovirus-associated. In vitro checks showed that a few CMV-associated chains really do target CMV antigens.

Use of 60 Vbeta and 13 Jbeta primers characterized the PCR. Assay used: immunoSEQ multiplex PCR; TCRdb lists only in-frame clones, some missing. Of 100,000 to 140,000 clones listed, 74% were seen once; the top ten hold 14%. The sample holds a few counts of this clone. Its antigen is still unknown. The V gene lost 2 bases and the J gene lost 3 bases, with 15 bases spanning the gap. CDR3 length equals 15 residues. Germline V CDR1 and CDR2: SGHKS, YYEKEE (reference sequence). This receptor was taken from a woman in her 40s in good health and CMV-seropositive. The chain joins TRBV5-5 to TRBJ2-7; D perhaps matches TRBD1 (5 bases). The sequenced sample consisted of PBMCs. Here the CDR3 reads CASSFLRSTDYEQYF. Here the CDR3 DNA reads TGTGCCAGCAGCTTTTTGAGATCGACAGACTACGAGCAGTACTTC.